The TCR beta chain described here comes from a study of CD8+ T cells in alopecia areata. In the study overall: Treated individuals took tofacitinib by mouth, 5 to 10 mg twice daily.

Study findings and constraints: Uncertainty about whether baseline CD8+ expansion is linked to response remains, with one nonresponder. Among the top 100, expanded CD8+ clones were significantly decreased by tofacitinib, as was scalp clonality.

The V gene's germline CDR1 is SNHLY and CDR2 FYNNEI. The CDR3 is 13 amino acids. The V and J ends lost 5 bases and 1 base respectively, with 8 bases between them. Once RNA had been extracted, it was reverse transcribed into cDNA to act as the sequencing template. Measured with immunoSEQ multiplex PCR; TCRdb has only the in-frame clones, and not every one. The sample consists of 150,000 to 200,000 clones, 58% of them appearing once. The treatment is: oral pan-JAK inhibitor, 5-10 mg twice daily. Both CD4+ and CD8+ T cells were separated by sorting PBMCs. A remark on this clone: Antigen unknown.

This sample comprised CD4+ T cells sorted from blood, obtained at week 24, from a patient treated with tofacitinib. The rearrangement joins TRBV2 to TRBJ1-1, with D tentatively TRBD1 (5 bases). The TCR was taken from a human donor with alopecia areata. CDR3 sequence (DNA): TGTGCCAGCAGTCGGGACGGGAACACTGAAGCTTTCTTT. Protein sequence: CASSRDGNTEAFF.